The T cell receptor beta chain described here comes from a study of blood T cell repertoires in COVID-19. At the level of the study: Sites in the United States, Italy and Spain provided acute and convalescent COVID-19 samples. From T cells, B-cell-depleted T cells, or PBMCs came the material, which was cDNA or gDNA.

In the original analysis: Nucleated cell number was recorded as an estimate derived from reference gene primer amplification. Assay: immunoSEQ multiplex PCR; the TCRdb copy retains only in-frame clones and omits some. From that table come the V and J calls and clone size; the DNA was used to work out D and trimming. The sample has about 400,000 clones; 70% to 90% are singletons. Trimming removed 5 bases from V and 1 base from J; junction bases left unmatched: 5. There are 15 residues in the CDR3. Germline CDR1 reads MNHEY; CDR2 reads SMNVEV (reference sequence). The V call is TRBV27, the J call TRBJ1-1, with 9 bases aligning to TRBD1. The receptor's source is a woman aged 25 to 39 with active or convalescent COVID-19. Specimen: peripheral blood. In DNA form, the CDR3 reads TGTGCCAGCAGTAAGGACAGGGGAACGAACACTGAAGCTTTCTTT. Its translation: CASSKDRGTNTEAFF.